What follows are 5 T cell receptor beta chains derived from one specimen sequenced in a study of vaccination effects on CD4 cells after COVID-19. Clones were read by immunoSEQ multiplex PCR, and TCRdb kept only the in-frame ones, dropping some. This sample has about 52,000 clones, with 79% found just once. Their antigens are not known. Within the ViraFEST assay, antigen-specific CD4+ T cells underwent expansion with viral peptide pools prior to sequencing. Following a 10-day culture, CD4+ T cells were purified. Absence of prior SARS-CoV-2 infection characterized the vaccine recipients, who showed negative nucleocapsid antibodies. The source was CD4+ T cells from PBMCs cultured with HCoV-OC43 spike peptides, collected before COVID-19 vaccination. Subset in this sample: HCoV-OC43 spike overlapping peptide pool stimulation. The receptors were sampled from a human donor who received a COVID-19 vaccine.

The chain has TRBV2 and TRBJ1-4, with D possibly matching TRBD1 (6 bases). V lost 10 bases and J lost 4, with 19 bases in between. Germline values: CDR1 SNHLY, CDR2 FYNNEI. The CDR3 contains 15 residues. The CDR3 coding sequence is TGTGCCACCACCAATTTCAGGGGAGATAATGAAAAACTGTTTTTT. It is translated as CATTNFRGDNEKLFF.

The CDR3 DNA follows: TGTGCCAGCAGACAGGGCCTTGGACAGGGAACAGATACGCAGTATTTT. This translates into CASRQGLGQGTDTQYF. The chain links TRBV7-3 to TRBJ2-3, with 8 bases fitting TRBD1. This CDR3 region has 16 residues. Germline CDR1 reads SGHTA; CDR2 reads FQGTGA. Trimming cost V 6 bases and J 3 bases; bases outside gene matches: 11.

CDR3 sequence: CASSFQTVNTEAFF. Written as DNA, the CDR3 is TGCGCCAGCAGCTTCCAAACCGTGAACACTGAAGCTTTCTTT. The chain has TRBV5-1 and TRBJ1-1; the D is unclear. CDR1 is SGHRS, CDR2 YFSETQ, per germline. CDR3 length equals 14 residues. The germline V and J ends were trimmed by 2 bases and 0 bases, with 8 bases remaining between them.

CDR3 bases: TGTGCCACCAGTGAACTGGGATCCTCTGGGGCCAACGTCCTGACTTTC. It codes for CATSELGSSGANVLTF. The gene calls are TRBV24-1 and TRBJ2-6; D is unclear. CDR1 is KGHDR, CDR2 SFDVKD, per germline. The CDR3 sequence is 16 residues long. The V end lost 4 bases, the J end lost 0 bases, and 9 bases lay between the germline ends.

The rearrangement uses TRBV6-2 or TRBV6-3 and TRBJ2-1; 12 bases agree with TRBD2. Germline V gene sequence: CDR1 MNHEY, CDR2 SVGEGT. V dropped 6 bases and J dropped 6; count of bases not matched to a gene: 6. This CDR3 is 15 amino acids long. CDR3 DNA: TGTGCCAGCAGCCAAACTAGCGGGGGGCTCAATGAGCAGTTCTTC. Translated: CASSQTSGGLNEQFF.